The rows below give T cell receptor beta chains drawn from one sample of a study of cytomegalovirus exposure and HLA in healthy donors. TCRdb keeps only in-frame clones here, not all; method: immunoSEQ multiplex PCR. The table has roughly 200,000 clones, 79% seen once. The sample was PBMCs. The receptors were sampled from a woman aged 25-40 years in good health and CMV-seropositive. Both conserved end residues are part of each CDR3. The order of the fields is clone size, J gene, V gene, D gene, CDR3 protein, CDR3 DNA. A D gene is named only where the DNA matches it firmly. Clone size is given for some rows only: seen once, a few or many times, or a class if the clone is expanded.

few	TRBJ1-1	TRBV4-1	.	CASSRGENTEAFF	TGTGCCAGCAGCCGGGGGGAGAACACTGAAGCTTTCTTT
.	TRBJ1-5	TRBV30	TRBD1	CAWDRGGQADQPQHF	TGTGCCTGGGACAGGGGAGGACAGGCGGATCAGCCCCAGCATTTT
.	TRBJ2-7	TRBV5-6	.	CASSLVGQLYEQYF	TGTGCCAGCAGCTTAGTTGGACAGCTCTACGAGCAGTACTTC
.	TRBJ1-5	TRBV6-6	TRBD1	CASGNRGANNQPQHF	TGTGCCAGCGGAAACAGGGGGGCAAACAATCAGCCCCAGCATTTT
.	TRBJ2-4	TRBV6-6	.	CASSWASKNIQYF	TGTGCCAGCAGTTGGGCTTCCAAAAACATTCAGTACTTC
.	TRBJ1-3	TRBV29-1	TRBD1	CSAGRGTGGGNTIYF	TGCAGCGCTGGACGCGGGACAGGGGGAGGAAACACCATATATTTT
few	TRBJ2-5	TRBV9	TRBD2	CASSVGLAGEQETQYF	TGTGCCAGCAGCGTAGGCCTAGCGGGCGAACAAGAGACCCAGTACTTC
.	TRBJ2-7	TRBV18	.	CASSPTDSSYEQYF	TGTGCCAGCTCACCTACGGACAGCTCCTACGAGCAGTACTTC
once	TRBJ2-6	TRBV19	.	CASTEFGGGFFSGANVLTF	TGTGCCAGTACCGAATTTGGCGGCGGGTTCTTCTCTGGGGCCAACGTCCTGACTTTC
.	TRBJ2-7	TRBV5-1	TRBD2	CASSSPGSGAYEQYF	TGCGCCAGCAGCTCCCCGGGTAGCGGGGCCTACGAGCAGTACTTC
.	TRBJ2-1	TRBV7-9	TRBD2	CASSRSGGDYNEQFF	TGTGCCAGCAGCCGGAGCGGGGGGGATTACAATGAGCAGTTCTTC
once	TRBJ2-3	TRBV27	.	CASNRDNGFTDTQYF	TGTGCCAGCAACAGGGACAACGGATTCACAGATACGCAGTATTTT
.	TRBJ1-4	TRBV6-1	TRBD1	CASTLRTGTNEKLFF	TGTGCCAGCACCCTAAGGACAGGGACTAATGAAAAACTGTTTTTT
.	TRBJ1-5	TRBV6-5	.	CASSRGSAQPQHF	TGTGCCAGCTCTAGGGGATCTGCCCAGCCCCAGCATTTT
.	TRBJ2-7	TRBV27	.	CASSSLTAGRETYEQYF	TGTGCCAGCAGTTCCCTAACCGCCGGCAGGGAAACCTACGAGCAGTACTTC
.	TRBJ1-1	TRBV4-3	.	CASSRDWRDTEAFF	TGCGCCAGCAGCCGTGACTGGCGCGACACTGAAGCTTTCTTT
.	TRBJ1-1	TRBV9	.	CASSALLSGAEAFF	TGTGCCAGCAGCGCCTTATTGTCGGGAGCTGAAGCTTTCTTT
.	TRBJ2-5	TRBV18	TRBD2	CASSPLGTRRETQYF	TGTGCCAGCTCACCACTCGGGACTAGACGAGAGACCCAGTACTTC
.	TRBJ2-7	TRBV18	.	CASSPGQDYEQYF	TGTGCCAGCTCACCTGGACAAGACTACGAGCAGTACTTC
.	TRBJ1-4	TRBV9	.	CASSDTLDRANEKLFF	TGTGCCAGCAGCGATACTCTAGACCGAGCTAATGAAAAACTGTTTTTT
.	TRBJ1-1	TRBV7-8	TRBD1	CASSLAIQTGPNTEAFF	TGTGCCAGCAGCTTAGCGATCCAGACAGGGCCGAACACTGAAGCTTTCTTT
.	TRBJ2-3	TRBV18	.	CASSPPVHRRADTQYF	TGTGCCAGCTCACCACCGGTACACAGGCGTGCGGATACGCAGTATTTT
.	TRBJ2-7	TRBV10-3	.	CAVSLQGTYEQYF	TGTGCCGTCTCCTTACAGGGCACCTACGAGCAGTACTTC
.	TRBJ1-1	TRBV27	.	CASSLSPDSSTEAFF	TGTGCCAGCAGTTTATCCCCGGACAGTTCCACTGAAGCTTTCTTT
.	TRBJ2-1	TRBV6-4	TRBD2	CASSDLAGGLDEQFF	TGTGCCAGCAGTGACCTAGCGGGGGGCTTGGATGAGCAGTTCTTC
once	TRBJ1-2	TRBV27	.	CASGLRGGNYGYTF	TGTGCCAGCGGCCTTAGAGGGGGTAACTATGGCTACACCTTC
.	TRBJ1-2	TRBV30	.	CAWSPTGMGYGYTF	TGTGCCTGGAGTCCTACAGGGATGGGCTATGGCTACACCTTC
.	TRBJ1-5	TRBV27	TRBD1	CASSFGTGLLNQPQHF	TGTGCCAGCAGTTTCGGGACAGGCCTTCTGAATCAGCCCCAGCATTTT
.	TRBJ2-2	TRBV9	.	CASSVEARSGELFF	TGTGCCAGCAGCGTAGAAGCCCGGAGCGGGGAGCTGTTTTTT
few	TRBJ1-2	TRBV11-2	.	CASSLGQSSYGYTF	TGTGCCAGCAGCTTAGGACAGTCCTCCTATGGCTACACCTTC
.	TRBJ2-2	TRBV30	TRBD2	CAWGRANTGELFF	TGTGCCTGGGGGAGGGCGAACACCGGGGAGCTGTTTTTT
.	TRBJ1-2	TRBV27	.	CASRPGGFDQYGYTF	TGTGCCAGCAGGCCGGGGGGGTTCGACCAATATGGCTACACCTTC
.	TRBJ1-1	TRBV30	.	CAWSGAGAYRTEAFF	TGTGCCTGGAGTGGCGCGGGGGCTTATCGCACTGAAGCTTTCTTT
.	TRBJ2-3	TRBV4-1	.	CASSQDHLEDTQYF	TGCGCCAGCAGCCAAGATCACCTCGAGGATACGCAGTATTTT
.	TRBJ1-1	TRBV5-1	TRBD1	CASSLGTGGLTEAFF	TGCGCCAGCAGCTTGGGGACAGGGGGTCTCACTGAAGCTTTCTTT
.	TRBJ2-7	TRBV11-2	TRBD2	CASSLFRTSGYEQYF	TGTGCCAGCAGCTTATTTCGGACTAGCGGCTACGAGCAGTACTTC
.	TRBJ2-2	TRBV27	.	CASGVTNTGELFF	TGTGCCAGCGGAGTAACGAACACCGGGGAGCTGTTTTTT
.	TRBJ2-7	TRBV4-1	TRBD1	CASSHNTGTVYEQYF	TGCGCCAGCAGCCATAATACCGGGACAGTTTACGAGCAGTACTTC
.	TRBJ2-1	TRBV4-1	TRBD2	CASSPSGLAGAFFNEQFF	TGCGCCAGCAGCCCGTCTGGACTAGCGGGAGCTTTTTTCAATGAGCAGTTCTTC
.	TRBJ2-1	TRBV11-2	TRBD1	CASSRYRDRGNEQFF	TGTGCCAGCAGCCGCTATAGGGACAGGGGGAATGAGCAGTTCTTC
.	TRBJ1-2	TRBV7-9	TRBD1	CASSPRTGEGDGYTF	TGTGCCAGCAGCCCCAGGACAGGGGAAGGTGATGGCTACACCTTC
few	TRBJ2-7	TRBV13	TRBD2	CASSFGPSVREDEQYF	TGTGCCAGCAGCTTCGGGCCTAGCGTGCGGGAGGACGAGCAGTACTTC
once	TRBJ1-3	TRBV29-1	TRBD1	CSVVGQGKRGNTIYF	TGCAGCGTCGTGGGACAGGGAAAAAGGGGAAACACCATATATTTT
.	TRBJ2-7	TRBV10-3	.	CAISESLGKVGEQYF	TGTGCCATCAGTGAGTCACTAGGAAAGGTAGGCGAGCAGTACTTC